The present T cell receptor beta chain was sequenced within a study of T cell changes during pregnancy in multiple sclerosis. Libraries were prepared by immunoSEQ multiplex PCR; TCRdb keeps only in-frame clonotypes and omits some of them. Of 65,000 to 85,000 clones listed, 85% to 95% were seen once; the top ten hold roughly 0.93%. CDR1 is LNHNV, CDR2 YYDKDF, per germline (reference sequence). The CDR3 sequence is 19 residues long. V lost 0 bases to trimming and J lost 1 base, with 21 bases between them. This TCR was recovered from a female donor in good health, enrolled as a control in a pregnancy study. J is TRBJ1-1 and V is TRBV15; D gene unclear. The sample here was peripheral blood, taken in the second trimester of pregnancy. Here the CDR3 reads CATSRDKRYRVVGNTEAFF. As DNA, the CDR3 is TGTGCCACCAGCAGAGATAAAAGATATCGCGTTGTTGGGAACACTGAAGCTTTCTTT.